This T cell receptor (beta chain) was found in a study of control samples from healthy donors and cancer patients. Between the trimmed V and J ends, which lost 4 bases and 0 bases, there was a span of 13 bases. Germline V gives CDR1 MGHRA, CDR2 YSYEKL. This CDR3 is 15 amino acids long. Method: immunoSEQ multiplex PCR; TCRdb's copy keeps in-frame clones and lacks some. Of more than 95,000 clones in the sample, about four fifths were seen once. The chain uses TRBV4-1 and TRBJ2-7; D not resolved. The TCR sequence derives from a woman between 50 and 59 years old in good health. Sequenced sample: blood. The CDR3 region is CASSPQSLISYEQYF. Written as DNA, the CDR3 is TGCGCCAGCAGCCCACAGTCATTAATCTCCTACGAGCAGTACTTC.